The rows below give T cell receptor beta chains drawn from one sample of a study of T cell responses to AZD1222 COVID-19 vaccine. TCRdb's copy holds only in-frame clones and misses some; the assay was immunoSEQ multiplex PCR. The table records some 150,000 clones, approximately 89% of them present only once. The sequences come from peripheral blood, collected on day 0 of AZD1222 vaccination. These receptors came from an adult in good health. Both conserved end residues are part of each CDR3. The order of the fields is J gene, clone size, V gene, D gene, CDR3 DNA, CDR3 protein. D genes are given only for firm matches. The size entry is marked missing in some rows and otherwise reads once, few, many or a size class.

TRBJ2-2 | - | TRBV24-1 | TRBD1 | TGTGCCACCAGTGCTCTCGGGACAGGGGGCACCGGGGAGCTGTTTTTT | CATSALGTGGTGELFF
TRBJ2-2 | - | TRBV6-6 | - | TGTGCCAGCAGTCGAAGCGCCAACGGGAACACCGGGGAGCTGTTTTTT | CASSRSANGNTGELFF
TRBJ1-1 | - | TRBV6-5 | - | TGTGCCAGTAGCCTGGGGGGGGAGAACACTGAAGCTTTCTTT | CASSLGGENTEAFF
TRBJ1-1 | - | TRBV3-1/TRBV3-2 | TRBD1 | TGTGCCAGCAGCCAGGGACAGACAGACACTGAAGCTTTCTTT | CASSQGQTDTEAFF
TRBJ1-3 | - | TRBV5-4 | - | TGTGCCAGCAAAGGGACTGGAAACACCATATATTTT | CASKGTGNTIYF
TRBJ2-7 | - | TRBV3-1/TRBV3-2 | - | TGTGCCAGCAGCCAGGGACTTACCCCCGGAGGGGAGCAGTACTTC | CASSQGLTPGGEQYF
TRBJ2-1 | - | TRBV7-3 | TRBD2 | TGTGCCAGCAGCTTAAGAACTCGCGGGGGGGCCGGTGAGCAGTTCTTC | CASSLRTRGGAGEQFF
TRBJ1-2 | - | TRBV23-1 | - | TGCGCCTTCCGAACGGGGAACGGAGCTAACTATGGCTACACCTTC | CAFRTGNGANYGYTF
TRBJ1-2 | - | TRBV11-2 | - | TGTGCCAGCAGCTTAGGGGAGGATTATGGCTACACCTTC | CASSLGEDYGYTF
TRBJ2-5 | - | TRBV6-5 | TRBD1 | TGTGCCAGCAGTTATTCTACTCCGACAGGGTCCAAGACCCAGTACTTC | CASSYSTPTGSKTQYF
TRBJ1-2 | - | TRBV29-1 | TRBD1 | TGCAGCGTGGACGGTGGGGTGGACAGGGCCAACTATGGCTACACCTTC | CSVDGGVDRANYGYTF
TRBJ2-7 | - | TRBV6-5 | - | TGTGCGAGCAATAAACGGGACGGTCCCTACGAGCAGTACTTC | CASNKRDGPYEQYF
TRBJ2-7 | - | TRBV9 | - | TGTGCCAGCAGCGTAGGAAGCTATAACGAGCAGTACTTC | CASSVGSYNEQYF
TRBJ1-6 | many | TRBV5-4 | - | TGTGCCAGCAGCTTGGGGCAGGGATCTGATTCACCCCTCCACTTT | CASSLGQGSDSPLHF
TRBJ1-5 | - | TRBV7-9 | - | TGTGCCAGCAGCCCAGCGGGCAATCAGCCCCAGCATTTT | CASSPAGNQPQHF
TRBJ2-3 | few | TRBV20-1 | - | TGCAAGACAGATACGCAGTATTTT | CKTDTQYF
TRBJ1-3 | - | TRBV3-1/TRBV3-2 | TRBD1 | TGTGCCAGCAGCCAAGATCGAGGGGGCAGAGCCATATATTTT | CASSQDRGGRAIYF
TRBJ2-3 | - | TRBV28 | - | TGTGCCAGCAGTCCTGGGGGGCCTAGCACAGATACGCAGTATTTT | CASSPGGPSTDTQYF
TRBJ1-3 | - | TRBV4-3 | - | TGCGCCAGCAGCCTGGTCCCTCCCGGAAACACCATATATTTT | CASSLVPPGNTIYF
TRBJ2-3 | - | TRBV25-1 | - | TGTGCCAGCAGTAGAGATACGCAGTATTTT | CASSRDTQYF
TRBJ2-7 | - | TRBV28 | - | TGTGCCAGCAGTTTTCAGGGCGGCTACGAGCAGTACTTC | CASSFQGGYEQYF
TRBJ2-1 | - | TRBV19 | TRBD2 | TGTGCCAGTAAAGAGCGGGGGCCCCGGGATGAGCAGTTCTTC | CASKERGPRDEQFF
TRBJ1-5 | - | TRBV6-6 | - | TGTGCCAGCAGTTCCCTCCTGGAGGGAGGTCAGCCCCAGCATTTT | CASSSLLEGGQPQHF
TRBJ1-2 | - | TRBV6-4 | - | TGTGCCAGCAGTGACAGAGACTATGGCTACACCTTC | CASSDRDYGYTF
TRBJ2-3 | - | TRBV4-3 | - | TGCGCCAGCAGCCAAGAGGGACTTCCCTCCTCTAGCACAGATACGCAGTATTTT | CASSQEGLPSSSTDTQYF
TRBJ2-5 | - | TRBV6-2/TRBV6-3 | TRBD1 | TGTGCCAGCAGTTCGCGGACGACAGGGTCTGAGACCCAGTACTTC | CASSSRTTGSETQYF
TRBJ1-5 | - | TRBV30 | TRBD1 | TGTGCCTGGAGTGGTGAAGTCAGGGGGAATCAGCCCCAGCATTTT | CAWSGEVRGNQPQHF
TRBJ2-7 | - | TRBV12-2 | - | TGTGAGAGGGGGCAAGTCGAGCAGTACTTC | CERGQVEQYF
TRBJ1-1 | - | TRBV13 | - | TGTGCCAGCAGCTTAGAGTTCACTGAAGCTTTCTTT | CASSLEFTEAFF
TRBJ1-2 | few | TRBV7-9 | - | TGTGCCAGCAGCTTAGAAATGACCCCCTATGGCTACACCTTC | CASSLEMTPYGYTF
TRBJ1-3 | - | TRBV11-2 | TRBD1 | TGTGCCAGCAGCGCGGGACAGACTGGCTCTGGAAACACCATATATTTT | CASSAGQTGSGNTIYF
TRBJ1-2 | - | TRBV2 | - | TGTGCCAGCAGTGTTTACAGGGACTATGGCTACACCTTC | CASSVYRDYGYTF
TRBJ2-5 | few | TRBV5-1 | - | TGCGCCAGCAGCTTGGAAGAGACCCAGTACTTC | CASSLEETQYF
TRBJ2-7 | - | TRBV11-2 | TRBD1 | TGTGCCAGCAGACCGGGACAGTTCTACGAGCAGTACTTC | CASRPGQFYEQYF
TRBJ2-7 | once | TRBV2 | - | TGTGCCAGCAGTCCTTGGGTTGGGGCAGGGAACTACGAGCAGTACTTC | CASSPWVGAGNYEQYF
TRBJ1-2 | - | TRBV5-6 | TRBD1 | TGTGCCAGCAGGAGGGGACAGGCGTTTTATGGCTACACCTTC | CASRRGQAFYGYTF
TRBJ2-3 | - | TRBV10-3 | TRBD2 | TGTGCCACCGGGACTAGCGGGCGGGATACGCAGTATTTT | CATGTSGRDTQYF
TRBJ2-1 | - | TRBV9 | TRBD2 | TGTGCCAGCAGCGTAGGGACTAGCGGGGGCTACAATGAGCAGTTCTTC | CASSVGTSGGYNEQFF
TRBJ1-2 | - | TRBV5-1 | TRBD1 | TGCGCCAGCAGCTTGGGCGGGACAGGGGGCTATGGCTACACCTTC | CASSLGGTGGYGYTF
TRBJ1-2 | - | TRBV7-2 | - | TGTGCCAGCACCCCGCGGGGAGCAGGCGGTGGCTACACCTTC | CASTPRGAGGGYTF